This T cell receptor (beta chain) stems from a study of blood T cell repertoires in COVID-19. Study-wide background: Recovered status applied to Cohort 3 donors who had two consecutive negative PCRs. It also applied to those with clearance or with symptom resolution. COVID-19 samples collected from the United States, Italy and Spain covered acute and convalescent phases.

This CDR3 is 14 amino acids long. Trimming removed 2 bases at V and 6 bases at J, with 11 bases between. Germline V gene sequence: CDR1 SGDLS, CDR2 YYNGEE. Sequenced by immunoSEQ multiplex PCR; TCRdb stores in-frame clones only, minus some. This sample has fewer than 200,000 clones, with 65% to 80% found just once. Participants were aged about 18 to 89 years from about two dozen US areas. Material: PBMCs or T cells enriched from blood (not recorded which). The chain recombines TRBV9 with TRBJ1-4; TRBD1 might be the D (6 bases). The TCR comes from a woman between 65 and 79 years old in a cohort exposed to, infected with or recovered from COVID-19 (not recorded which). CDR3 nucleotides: TGTGCCAGCAGCGTGGGGGGGCATGATGAAAAACTGTTTTTT. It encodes CASSVGGHDEKLFF.